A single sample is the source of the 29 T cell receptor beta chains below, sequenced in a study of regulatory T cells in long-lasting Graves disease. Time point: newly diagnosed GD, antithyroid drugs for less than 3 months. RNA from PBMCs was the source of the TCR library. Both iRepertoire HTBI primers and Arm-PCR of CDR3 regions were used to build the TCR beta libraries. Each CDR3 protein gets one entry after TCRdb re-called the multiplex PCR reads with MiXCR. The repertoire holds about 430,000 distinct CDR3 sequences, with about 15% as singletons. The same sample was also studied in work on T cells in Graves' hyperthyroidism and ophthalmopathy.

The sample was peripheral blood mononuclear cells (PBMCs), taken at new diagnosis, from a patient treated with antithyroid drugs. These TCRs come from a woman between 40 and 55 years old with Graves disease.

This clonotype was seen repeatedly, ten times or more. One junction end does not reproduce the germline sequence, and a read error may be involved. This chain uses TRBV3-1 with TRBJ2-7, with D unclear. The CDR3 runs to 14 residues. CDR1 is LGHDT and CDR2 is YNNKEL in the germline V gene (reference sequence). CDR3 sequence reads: CASSQGRSSYEQYF. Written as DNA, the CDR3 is TGCGCCAGCAGCCAAGGACGGAGCTCCTACGAGCAGTACTTC.

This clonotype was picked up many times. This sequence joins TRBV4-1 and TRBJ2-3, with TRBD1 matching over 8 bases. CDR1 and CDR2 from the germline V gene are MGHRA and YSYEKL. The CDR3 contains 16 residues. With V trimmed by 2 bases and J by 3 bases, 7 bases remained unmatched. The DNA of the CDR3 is TGCGCCAGCAGCCAACCGGACAGGGATTCGACAGATACGCAGTATTTT. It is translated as CASSQPDRDSTDTQYF.

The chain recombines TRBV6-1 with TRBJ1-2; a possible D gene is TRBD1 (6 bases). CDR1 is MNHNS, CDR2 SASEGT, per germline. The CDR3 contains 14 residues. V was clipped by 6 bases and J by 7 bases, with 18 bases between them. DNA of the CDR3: TGTGCCAGCAGAGCCGGGACATCGGGTTCTGGCTACACCTTC. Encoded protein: CASRAGTSGSGYTF.

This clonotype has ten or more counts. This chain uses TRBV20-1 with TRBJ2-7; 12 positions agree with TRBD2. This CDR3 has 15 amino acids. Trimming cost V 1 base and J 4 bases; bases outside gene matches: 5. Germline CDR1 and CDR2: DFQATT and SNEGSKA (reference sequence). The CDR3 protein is CSARGRLAGVYEQYF. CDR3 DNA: TGCAGTGCTAGAGGCCGACTAGCGGGAGTGTACGAGCAGTACTTC.

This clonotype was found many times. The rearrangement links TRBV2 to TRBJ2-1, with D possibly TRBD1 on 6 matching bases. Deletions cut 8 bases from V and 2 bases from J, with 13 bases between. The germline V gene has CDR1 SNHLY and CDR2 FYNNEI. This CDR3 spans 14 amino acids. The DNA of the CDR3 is TGTGCCAGCCTGCCAGGGGCGACCTACAATGAGCAGTTCTTC. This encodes CASLPGATYNEQFF.

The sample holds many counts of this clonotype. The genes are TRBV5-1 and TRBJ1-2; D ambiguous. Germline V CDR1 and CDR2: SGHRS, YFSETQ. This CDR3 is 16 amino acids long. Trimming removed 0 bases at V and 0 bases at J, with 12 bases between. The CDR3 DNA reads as TGCGCCAGCAGCTTGGGGTTAGGCTCCACTAACTATGGCTACACCTTC. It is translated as CASSLGLGSTNYGYTF.

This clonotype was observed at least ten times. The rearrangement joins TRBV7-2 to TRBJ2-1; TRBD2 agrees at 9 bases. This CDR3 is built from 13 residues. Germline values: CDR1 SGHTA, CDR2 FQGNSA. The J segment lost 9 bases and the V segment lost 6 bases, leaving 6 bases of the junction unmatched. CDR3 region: CASRPPTSGEQFF. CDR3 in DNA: TGTGCCAGCAGACCCCCGACTAGCGGTGAGCAGTTCTTC.

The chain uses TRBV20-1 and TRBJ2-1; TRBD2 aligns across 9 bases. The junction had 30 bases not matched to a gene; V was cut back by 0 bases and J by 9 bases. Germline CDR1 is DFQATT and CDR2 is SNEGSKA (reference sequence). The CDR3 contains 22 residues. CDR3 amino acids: CSARDGVVAGVGEKTKRGEQFF. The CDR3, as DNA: TGCAGTGCTAGAGATGGCGTGGTAGCGGGAGTCGGGGAGAAAACTAAAAGGGGTGAGCAGTTCTTC.

The CDR3 spells CAWRENAKQYF. CDR3 in DNA: TGTGCCTGGAGGGAAAACGCCAAGCAGTACTTC. The V call is TRBV30, the J call TRBJ2-7; D is unclear. Trimming stripped 3 bases from V and 8 bases from J, with 11 bases between. The CDR3 runs 11 residues. The germline V gene has CDR1 GTSNPN and CDR2 SVGIG (reference sequence). The full variable domain, in which reference TRBV30 and TRBJ2-7 provide the parts outside the CDR3, is SQTIHQWPATLVQPVGSPLSLECTVEGTSNPNLYWYRQAAGRGLQLLFYSVGIGQISSEVPQNLSASRPQDRQFILSSKKLLLSDSGFYLCAWRENAKQYFGPGTRLTVT.

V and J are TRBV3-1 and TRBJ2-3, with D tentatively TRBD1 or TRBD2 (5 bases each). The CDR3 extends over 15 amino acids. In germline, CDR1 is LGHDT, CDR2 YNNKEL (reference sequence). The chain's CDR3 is CANKRGTPEQDTQYF. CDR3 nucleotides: TGTGCGAACAAGAGGGGAACACCAGAACAAGATACGCAGTATTTT.

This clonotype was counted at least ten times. CDR3 DNA sequence: TGTGCCAGCAGCTTAGCGTACGCCGATACGCAGTATTTT. It encodes CASSLAYADTQYF. V is TRBV7-6 and J is TRBJ2-3; D not certain. This CDR3 region has 13 residues. V lost 0 bases to trimming and J lost 6 bases, with 7 bases between them. The V gene's germline CDR1 is SGHVS and CDR2 FNYEAQ. Full variable domain (remainder filled in from reference TRBV7-6 and TRBJ2-3): GAGVSQSPRYKVTKRGQDVALRCDPISGHVSLYWYRQALGQGPEFLTYFNYEAQQDKSGLPNDRFSAERPEGSISTLTIQRTEQRDSAMYRCASSLAYADTQYFGPGTRLTVL.

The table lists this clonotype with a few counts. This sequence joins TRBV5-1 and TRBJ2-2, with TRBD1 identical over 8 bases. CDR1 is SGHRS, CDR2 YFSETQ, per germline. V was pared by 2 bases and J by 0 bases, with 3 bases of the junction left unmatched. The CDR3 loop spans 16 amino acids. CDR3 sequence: CASSLTDRANTGELFF. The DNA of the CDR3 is TGCGCCAGCAGCTTAACGGACAGGGCGAACACCGGGGAGCTGTTTTTT.

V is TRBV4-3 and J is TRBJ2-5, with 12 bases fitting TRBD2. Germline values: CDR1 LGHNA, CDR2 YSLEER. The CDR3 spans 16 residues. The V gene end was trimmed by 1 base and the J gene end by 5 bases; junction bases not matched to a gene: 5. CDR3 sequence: CASSQGFLAGGETQYF. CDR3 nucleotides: TGCGCCAGCAGCCAAGGGTTCCTAGCGGGAGGGGAGACCCAGTACTTC.

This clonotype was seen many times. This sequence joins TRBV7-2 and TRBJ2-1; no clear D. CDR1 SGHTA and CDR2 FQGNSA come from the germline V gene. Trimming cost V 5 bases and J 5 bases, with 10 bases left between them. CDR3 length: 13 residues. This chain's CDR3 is CASSVIHNNEQFF. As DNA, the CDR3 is TGTGCCAGCAGCGTCATCCACAACAATGAGCAGTTCTTC.

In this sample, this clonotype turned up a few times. For the CDR3, the DNA is TGTGCCAGCAGTTACTCCCGGGACAAGCACTCCTACGAGCAGTACTTC. Translated, it gives CASSYSRDKHSYEQYF. The chain combines TRBV6-5 with TRBJ2-7, with D possibly being TRBD1 (6 bases). CDR1 and CDR2 (germline): MNHEY, SVGAGI. V was pared by 0 bases and J by 0 bases, with 12 bases between. This CDR3 has 16 residues.

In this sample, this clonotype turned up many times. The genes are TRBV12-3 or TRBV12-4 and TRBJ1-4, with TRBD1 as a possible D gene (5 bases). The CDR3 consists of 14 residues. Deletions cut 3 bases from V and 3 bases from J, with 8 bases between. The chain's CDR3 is CASSFGTANEKLFF. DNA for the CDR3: TGTGCCAGCAGTTTCGGGACTGCTAATGAAAAACTGTTTTTT.

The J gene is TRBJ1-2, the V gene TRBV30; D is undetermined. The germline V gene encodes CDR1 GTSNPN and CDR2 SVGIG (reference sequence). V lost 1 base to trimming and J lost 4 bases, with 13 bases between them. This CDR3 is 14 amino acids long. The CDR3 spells CAWSASSSTYGYTF. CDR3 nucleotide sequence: TGTGCCTGGAGTGCCAGTTCCTCGACCTATGGCTACACCTTC.

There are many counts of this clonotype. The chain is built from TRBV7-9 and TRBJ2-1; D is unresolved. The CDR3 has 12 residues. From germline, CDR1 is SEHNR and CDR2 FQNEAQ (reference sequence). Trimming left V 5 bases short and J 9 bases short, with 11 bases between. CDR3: CASSPSHSEQFF. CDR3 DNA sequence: TGTGCCAGCAGCCCCAGCCACAGTGAGCAGTTCTTC.

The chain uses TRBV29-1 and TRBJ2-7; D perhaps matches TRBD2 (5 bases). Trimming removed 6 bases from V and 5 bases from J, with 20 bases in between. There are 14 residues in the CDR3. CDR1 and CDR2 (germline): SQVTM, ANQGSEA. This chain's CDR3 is CSVGGPAESHEQYF. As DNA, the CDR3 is TGCAGCGTCGGCGGGCCAGCGGAGTCCCACGAGCAGTACTTC.

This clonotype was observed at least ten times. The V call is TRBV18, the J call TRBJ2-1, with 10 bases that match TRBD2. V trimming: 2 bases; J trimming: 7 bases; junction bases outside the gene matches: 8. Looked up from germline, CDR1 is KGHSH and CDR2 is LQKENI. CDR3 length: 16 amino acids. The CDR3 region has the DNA TGTGCCAGCTCACCATTGTTAACTAGCGGGATGAATGAGCAGTTCTTC. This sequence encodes CASSPLLTSGMNEQFF.

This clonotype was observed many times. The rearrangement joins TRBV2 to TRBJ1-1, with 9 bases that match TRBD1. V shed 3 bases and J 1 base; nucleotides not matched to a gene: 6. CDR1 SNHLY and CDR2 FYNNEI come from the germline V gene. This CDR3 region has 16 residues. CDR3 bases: TGTGCCAGCAGTGACCCCGGGACAGGGACGAACACTGAAGCTTTCTTT. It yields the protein CASSDPGTGTNTEAFF.

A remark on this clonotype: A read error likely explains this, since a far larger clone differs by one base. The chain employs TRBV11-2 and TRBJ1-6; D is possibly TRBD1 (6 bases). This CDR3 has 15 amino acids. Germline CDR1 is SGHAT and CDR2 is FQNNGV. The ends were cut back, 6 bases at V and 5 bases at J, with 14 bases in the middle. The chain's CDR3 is CASSRDIGHNSPLHF. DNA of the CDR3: TGTGCCAGCAGTCGGGACATAGGCCATAATTCACCCCTCCACTTT.

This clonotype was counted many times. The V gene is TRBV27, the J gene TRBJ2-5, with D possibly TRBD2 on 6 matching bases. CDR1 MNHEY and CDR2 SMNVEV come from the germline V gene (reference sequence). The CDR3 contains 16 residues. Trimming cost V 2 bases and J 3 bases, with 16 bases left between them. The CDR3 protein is CASSLLGSSGKETQYF. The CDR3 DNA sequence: TGTGCCAGCAGTTTACTTGGTAGTAGCGGAAAAGAGACCCAGTACTTC.

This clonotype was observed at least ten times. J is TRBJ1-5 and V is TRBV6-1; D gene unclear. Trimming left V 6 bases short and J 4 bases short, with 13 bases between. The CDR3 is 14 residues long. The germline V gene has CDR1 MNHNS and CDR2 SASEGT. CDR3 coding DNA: TGTGCCAGCAGCCCAGGACGAAGGAATCAGCCCCAGCATTTT. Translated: CASSPGRRNQPQHF.

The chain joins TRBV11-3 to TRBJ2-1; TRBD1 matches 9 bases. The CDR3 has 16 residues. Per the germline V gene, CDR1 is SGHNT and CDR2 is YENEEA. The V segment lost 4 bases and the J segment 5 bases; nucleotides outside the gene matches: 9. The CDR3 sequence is CASSYYRGLLNNEQFF. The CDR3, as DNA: TGTGCCAGCAGCTATTACAGGGGGCTGTTGAACAATGAGCAGTTCTTC.

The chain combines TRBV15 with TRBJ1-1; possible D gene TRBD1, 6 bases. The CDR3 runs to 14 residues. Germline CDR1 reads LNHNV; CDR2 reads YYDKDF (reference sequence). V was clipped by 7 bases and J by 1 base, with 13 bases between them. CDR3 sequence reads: CATTDRSSNTEAFF. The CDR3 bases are TGTGCCACCACCGACAGGAGTTCGAACACTGAAGCTTTCTTT.

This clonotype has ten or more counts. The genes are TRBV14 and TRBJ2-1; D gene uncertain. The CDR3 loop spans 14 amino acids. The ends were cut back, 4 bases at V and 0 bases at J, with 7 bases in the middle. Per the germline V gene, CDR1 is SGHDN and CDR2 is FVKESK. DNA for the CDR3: TGTGCCAGCAGCCGAGGATACTCCTACAATGAGCAGTTCTTC. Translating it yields CASSRGYSYNEQFF.

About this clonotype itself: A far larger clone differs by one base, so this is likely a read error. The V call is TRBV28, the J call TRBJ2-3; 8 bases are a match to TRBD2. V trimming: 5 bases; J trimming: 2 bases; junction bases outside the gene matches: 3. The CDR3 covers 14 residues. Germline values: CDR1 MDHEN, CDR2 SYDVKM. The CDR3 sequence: CASSPAGATDTQYF. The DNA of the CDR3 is TGTGCCAGCAGTCCAGCGGGGGCCACAGATACGCAGTATTTT.

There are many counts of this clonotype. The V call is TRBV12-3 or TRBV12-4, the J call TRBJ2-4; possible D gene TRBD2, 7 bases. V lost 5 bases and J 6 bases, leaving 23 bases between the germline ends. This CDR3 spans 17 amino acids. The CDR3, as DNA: TGTGCCAGCAGTCCGGGGACTGGAAGGGGGGGCGGAAACATTCAGTACTTC. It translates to CASSPGTGRGGGNIQYF.